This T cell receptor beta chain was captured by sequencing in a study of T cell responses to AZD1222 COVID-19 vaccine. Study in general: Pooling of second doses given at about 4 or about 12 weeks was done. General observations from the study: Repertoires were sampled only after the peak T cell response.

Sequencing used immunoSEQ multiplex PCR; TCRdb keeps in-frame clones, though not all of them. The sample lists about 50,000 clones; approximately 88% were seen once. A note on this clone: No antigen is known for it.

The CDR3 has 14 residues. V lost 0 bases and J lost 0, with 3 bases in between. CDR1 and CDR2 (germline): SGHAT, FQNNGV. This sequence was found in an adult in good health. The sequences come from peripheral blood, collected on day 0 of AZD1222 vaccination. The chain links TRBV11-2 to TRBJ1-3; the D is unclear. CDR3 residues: CASSLESSGNTIYF. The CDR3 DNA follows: TGTGCCAGCAGCTTAGAGAGCTCTGGAAACACCATATATTTT.